The T cell receptor beta chain described here comes from a study of blood T cells in healthy people across ages. This CDR3 has 14 residues. The germline V gene encodes CDR1 MNHEY and CDR2 SMNVEV (reference sequence). The V gene lost 8 bases and the J gene lost 1 base, with 11 bases spanning the gap. Through a sample-barcoded 5' primer and a J-beta primer mix, a second PCR was run for roughly 6 to 12 cycles. In TCRdb, the 5' RACE reads were re-called with MiXCR into one record per CDR3 protein. The repertoire holds fewer than 2,000,000 distinct CDR3 sequences, with roughly 32% as singletons. The V and J genes are TRBV27 and TRBJ2-2; D not resolved. This TCR derives from a woman under 40 in good health. The sample was blood. The CDR3 DNA sequence: TGTGCCAGCGCCAATAGGGTGAACACCGGGGAGCTGTTTTTT. Its translation: CASANRVNTGELFF.